This TCR beta chain was identified in a study of glioma-infiltrating T cells after dendritic cell vaccination. Trimming stripped 7 bases from V and 7 bases from J, with 20 bases between. CDR3 length equals 14 residues. Per germline, CDR1 MNHEY and CDR2 SVGAGI. Input was 2 to 2.5 ug genomic DNA, or all available if less. The table came from immunoSEQ multiplex PCR; TCRdb's copy has only in-frame clones and leaves some out. The sample yields 55,000 to 70,000 clones, about 81% seen once. The material was blood, obtained before dendritic cell vaccination. The TCR sequence derives from a human donor with glioblastoma. The V and J genes are TRBV6-5 and TRBJ2-7; possible D gene TRBD2, 6 bases. CDR3 in amino acids: CASTGGDPSQEQYF. The CDR3 bases are TGTGCCAGCACTGGCGGGGACCCTTCTCAAGAGCAGTACTTC.